The source of this T cell receptor (beta chain) is a study of esophageal squamous cell carcinoma under preoperative chemotherapy. As for the study in general: Samples included peripheral blood T cells as well as tumor-infiltrating lymphocytes. Study-wide results and caveats: After treatment, tumor-infiltrating lymphocytes apparently came partly from blood T cells. After paclitaxel-nedaplatin, abundant clones were more likely to contract than amplify.

This clonotype appeared many times. Its antigen is unidentified. This CDR3 contains 15 residues. The V segment lost 6 bases and the J segment 13 bases; nucleotides outside the gene matches: 18. Germline lookup yields CDR1 MNHNS and CDR2 SASEGT. TCRdb recomputed calls from the PCR reads with MiXCR, one row per CDR3 protein. In the table there are roughly 32,000 distinct CDR3 sequences, less than 55% of which are singletons. The time point here: before preoperative PTX-NDP chemotherapy. This receptor was obtained from a human donor with esophageal squamous cell carcinoma. The donor label of this sample is uncertain. J is TRBJ2-1 and V is TRBV6-1; 7 nucleotides line up with TRBD2. This material was obtained from a patient given preoperative chemotherapy. CDR3 nucleotide sequence: TGTGCCAGCAGGGAATCCCTAGCGGCGGGGGAGACCCAGTTCTTC. Translation gives CASRESLAAGETQFF.